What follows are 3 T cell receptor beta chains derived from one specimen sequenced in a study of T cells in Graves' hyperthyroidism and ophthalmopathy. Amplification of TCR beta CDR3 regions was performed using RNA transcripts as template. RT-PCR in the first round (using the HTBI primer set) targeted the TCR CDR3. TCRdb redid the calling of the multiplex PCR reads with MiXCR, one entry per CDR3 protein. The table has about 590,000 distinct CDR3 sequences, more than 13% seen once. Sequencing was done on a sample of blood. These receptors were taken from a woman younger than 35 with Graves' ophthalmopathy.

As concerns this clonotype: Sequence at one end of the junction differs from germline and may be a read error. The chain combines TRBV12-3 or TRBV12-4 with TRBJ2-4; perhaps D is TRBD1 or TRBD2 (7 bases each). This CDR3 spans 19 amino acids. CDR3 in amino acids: CASSLVTGRDRLAKNIQHF. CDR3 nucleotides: TGTGCCAGCAGTTTAGTCACCGGACGGGACAGACTAGCCAAAAACATTCAGCACTTC.

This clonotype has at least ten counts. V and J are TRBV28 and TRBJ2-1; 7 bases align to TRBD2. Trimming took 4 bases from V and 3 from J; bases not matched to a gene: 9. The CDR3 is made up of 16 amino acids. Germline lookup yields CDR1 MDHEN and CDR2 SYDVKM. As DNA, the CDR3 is TGTGCCAGCAGTTATGCTAGCGGCACCTACTACAATGAGCAGTTCTTC. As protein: CASSYASGTYYNEQFF.

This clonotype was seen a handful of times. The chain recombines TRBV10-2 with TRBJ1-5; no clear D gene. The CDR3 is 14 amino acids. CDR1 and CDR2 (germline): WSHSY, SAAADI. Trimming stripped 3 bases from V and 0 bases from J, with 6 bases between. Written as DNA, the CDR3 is TGCGCCAGCAGTGAACTATATAGCAATCAGCCCCAGCATTTT. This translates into CASSELYSNQPQHF.